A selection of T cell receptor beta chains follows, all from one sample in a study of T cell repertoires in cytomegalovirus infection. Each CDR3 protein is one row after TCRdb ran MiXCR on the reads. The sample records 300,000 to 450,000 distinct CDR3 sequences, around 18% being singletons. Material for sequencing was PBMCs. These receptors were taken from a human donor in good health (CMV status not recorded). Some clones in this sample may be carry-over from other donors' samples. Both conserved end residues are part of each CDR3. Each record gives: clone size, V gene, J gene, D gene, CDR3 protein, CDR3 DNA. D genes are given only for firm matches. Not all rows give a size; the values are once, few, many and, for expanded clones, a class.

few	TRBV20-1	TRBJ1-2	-	CSARGPLGESYYGYTF	TGCAGTGCTAGAGGCCCGTTGGGGGAATCATACTATGGCTACACCTTC
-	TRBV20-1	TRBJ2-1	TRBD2	CSASLSASGSSYNEQFF	TGCAGTGCTAGTTTGTCGGCTAGCGGGAGTTCTTACAATGAGCAGTTCTTC
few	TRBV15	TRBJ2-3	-	CATSRDRGPGGTDTQYF	TGTGCCACCAGCAGAGATCGGGGCCCGGGGGGCACAGATACGCAGTATTTT
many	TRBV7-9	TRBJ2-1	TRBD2	CASSSLAGAGAEQFF	TGTGCCAGCAGCTCGCTAGCGGGGGCAGGGGCTGAGCAGTTCTTC
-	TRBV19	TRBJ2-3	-	CASSDRGITDTQYF	TGTGCCAGTAGTGACAGAGGTATCACAGATACGCAGTATTTT
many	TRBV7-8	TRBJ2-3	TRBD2	CASSLVRLAGADTQYF	TGTGCCAGCAGCTTAGTGAGGCTAGCGGGGGCCGATACGCAGTATTTT
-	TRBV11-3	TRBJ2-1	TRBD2	CASSPEGRVYNEQFF	TGTGCCAGCAGCCCCGAGGGGAGGGTCTACAATGAGCAGTTCTTC
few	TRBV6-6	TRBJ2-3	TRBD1	CASLNTRTGGSTDTQYF	TGTGCCAGCCTAAACACTAGGACAGGGGGGAGCACAGATACGCAGTATTTT
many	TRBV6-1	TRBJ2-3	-	CATRNAGFTDTQYF	TGTGCCACCCGAAATGCGGGGTTCACAGATACGCAGTATTTT
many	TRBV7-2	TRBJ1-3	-	CASSLAAPLNTIYF	TGTGCCAGCAGCTTAGCTGCCCCATTAAACACCATATATTTT
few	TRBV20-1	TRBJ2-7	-	CSASEGYEQYF	TGCAGTGCTAGTGAGGGGTACGAGCAGTACTTC
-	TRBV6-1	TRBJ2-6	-	CASRSDRKASGANVLTF	TGTGCCAGCAGATCCGACAGGAAAGCCTCTGGGGCCAACGTCCTGACTTTC
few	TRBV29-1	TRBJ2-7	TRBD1	CSVGDRGGEQYF	TGCAGCGTGGGGGACAGGGGGGGCGAGCAGTACTTC
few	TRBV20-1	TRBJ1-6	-	CSARRLDSPLHF	TGCAGTGCTAGGCGGCTGGATTCACCCCTCCACTTT
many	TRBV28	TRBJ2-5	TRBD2	CASSSSGRQQETQYF	TGTGCCAGCAGTTCTAGCGGGAGGCAACAAGAGACCCAGTACTTC
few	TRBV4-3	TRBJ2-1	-	CASSQSFQTYNEQFF	TGCGCCAGCAGCCAATCGTTTCAAACCTACAATGAGCAGTTCTTC
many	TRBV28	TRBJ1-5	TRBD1	CASSPRTGIGNQPQHF	TGTGCCAGCAGCCCTCGGACAGGGATCGGCAATCAGCCCCAGCATTTT
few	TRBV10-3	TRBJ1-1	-	CAISITGYLEAFF	TGTGCCATCAGTATAACGGGATACCTTGAAGCTTTCTTT
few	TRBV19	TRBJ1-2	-	CASSDRAPYGYTF	TGTGCCAGTAGTGACCGGGCCCCCTATGGCTACACCTTC
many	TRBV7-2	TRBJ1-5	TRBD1	CASSLGTGVTQPQHF	TGTGCCAGCAGCTTAGGGACAGGGGTTACTCAGCCCCAGCATTTT
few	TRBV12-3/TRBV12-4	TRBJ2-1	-	CASSPWDNNEQFF	TGTGCCAGCAGCCCCTGGGACAACAATGAGCAGTTCTTC
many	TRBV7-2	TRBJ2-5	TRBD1	CASSPQGSRKTQYF	TGTGCCAGCAGCCCACAGGGGAGTCGGAAGACCCAGTACTTC
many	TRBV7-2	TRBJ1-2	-	CASSRQAGSNYGYTF	TGTGCCAGCAGCCGACAGGCCGGTAGTAACTATGGCTACACCTTC
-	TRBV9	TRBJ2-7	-	CASSVGPISTYEQYF	TGTGCCAGCAGCGTAGGACCAATTAGTACCTACGAGCAGTACTTC
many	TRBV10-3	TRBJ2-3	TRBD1	CATSQGANTNTQYF	TGTGCCACTTCACAGGGGGCCAACACAAATACGCAGTATTTT
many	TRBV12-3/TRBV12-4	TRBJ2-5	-	CASTLGSETQYF	TGTGCCAGCACCCTCGGTAGCGAGACCCAGTACTTC
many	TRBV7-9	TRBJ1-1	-	CASSLEGDLSEAFF	TGTGCCAGCAGCTTAGAGGGGGATTTGTCTGAAGCTTTCTTT
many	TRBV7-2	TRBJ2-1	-	CASSFAVAGEQFF	TGTGCCAGCAGCTTCGCCGTGGCGGGAGAGCAGTTCTTC
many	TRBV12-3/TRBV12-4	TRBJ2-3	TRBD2	CASSRTSGRDRTSTDTQYF	TGTGCCAGCAGTCGGACTAGCGGGAGAGACCGAACTAGCACAGATACGCAGTATTTT
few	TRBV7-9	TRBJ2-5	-	CASSLYPRPFQETQYF	TGTGCCAGCAGCTTATACCCTAGGCCCTTTCAAGAGACCCAGTACTTC
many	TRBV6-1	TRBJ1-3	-	CASTSLGSPSSGNTIYF	TGTGCCAGCACCTCCTTGGGCAGCCCAAGCTCTGGAAACACCATATATTTT
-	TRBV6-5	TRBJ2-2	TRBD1	CASSYYGTGGSGELFF	TGTGCCAGCAGTTACTACGGGACAGGGGGTTCCGGGGAGCTGTTTTTT
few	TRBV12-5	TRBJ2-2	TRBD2	CASGGLAGENTGELFF	TGTGCTAGTGGTGGACTAGCGGGGGAGAACACCGGGGAGCTGTTTTTT
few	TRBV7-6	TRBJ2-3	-	CASSFGPDTQYF	TGTGCCAGCAGCTTCGGACCAGATACGCAGTATTTT
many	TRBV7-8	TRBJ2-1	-	CASSPPLDEQFF	TGTGCCAGCAGTCCCCCCCTCGATGAGCAGTTCTTC